Listed below are T cell receptor beta chains from one sample, sequenced in a study of regulatory T cells in long-lasting Graves disease. TCRdb recomputed calls from the multiplex PCR reads with MiXCR, one row per CDR3 protein. The sample yields about 530,000 distinct CDR3 sequences, around 16% seen once. These data are also associated with another study on T cells in Graves' hyperthyroidism and ophthalmopathy.

Specimen: peripheral blood mononuclear cells (PBMCs), collected at new diagnosis, from a patient treated with antithyroid drugs. All receptors derive from a middle-aged woman with Graves disease. Each CDR3 is given with its conserved first and last residue. D genes are given only for firm matches. Clone size is stated in some rows and not others, as once, few, many or a class when expanded.

j_gene | d_gene | v_gene | len | abundance | CDR3aa | CDR3nt
TRBJ2-3 | - | TRBV15 | 14 | many | CATSGQYSTDTQYF | TGTGCCACCAGCGGACAGTATAGCACAGATACGCAGTATTTT
TRBJ2-1 | - | TRBV2 | 12 | - | CASSVGAPGQFF | TGTGCCAGCAGTGTTGGGGCCCCAGGTCAGTTCTTC
TRBJ2-3 | - | TRBV28 | 15 | many | CASTQENRQVFIQYF | TGTGCCAGCACCCAGGAGAACCGACAGGTGTTTATACAGTATTTT
TRBJ2-1 | - | TRBV12-3/TRBV12-4 | 15 | - | CASSFLGGAYDEQFF | TGTGCCAGCAGTTTTTTAGGGGGGGCCTACGATGAGCAGTTCTTC
TRBJ2-5 | TRBD1 | TRBV29-1 | 15 | few | CSVERTGGQGETQYF | TGCAGCGTTGAAAGGACAGGGGGGCAAGGGGAGACCCAGTACTTC
TRBJ2-5 | TRBD2 | TRBV30 | 14 | few | CAWSRTSARETQYF | TGTGCCTGGTCCCGGACTAGCGCACGAGAGACCCAGTACTTC
TRBJ1-2 | - | TRBV19 | 15 | many | CASSMAGLGNYGYTF | TGTGCCAGTAGTATGGCAGGATTAGGCAACTATGGCTACACCTTC
TRBJ2-3 | - | TRBV20-1 | 14 | many | CSAERDRSTDTQYF | TGCAGTGCTGAGCGGGACAGAAGCACAGATACGCAGTATTTT
TRBJ2-5 | TRBD2 | TRBV6-2/TRBV6-3 | 13 | many | CASRGGWGETQYF | TGTGCCAGCAGGGGGGGGTGGGGAGAGACCCAGTACTTC
TRBJ1-2 | - | TRBV2 | 15 | many | CASSEKGVSGYGYTF | TGTGCCAGCAGTGAAAAGGGGGTATCAGGCTATGGCTACACCTTC
TRBJ2-5 | TRBD2 | TRBV7-2 | 15 | - | CASSPSGGAQETQYF | TGTGCCAGCAGCCCTAGCGGGGGGGCCCAAGAGACCCAGTACTTC
TRBJ2-1 | - | TRBV7-9 | 13 | - | CARSAGTYNEQFF | TGTGCCCGCTCGGCGGGGACCTACAATGAGCAGTTCTTC
TRBJ2-1 | TRBD2 | TRBV20-1 | 15 | many | CSASGSGGSYNEQFF | TGCAGTGCTAGTGGTAGCGGGGGATCCTACAATGAGCAGTTCTTC
TRBJ2-2 | - | TRBV7-2 | 14 | many | CATNRGADTGELFF | TGTGCCACCAACAGAGGGGCGGACACCGGGGAGCTGTTTTTT
TRBJ2-7 | - | TRBV5-6 | 14 | many | CASSLDYLSKEQYF | TGTGCCAGCAGCTTGGACTACCTCTCGAAGGAGCAGTACTTC
TRBJ1-6 | - | TRBV20-1 | 16 | few | CSARDRRSSYNSPLHF | TGCAGTGCTAGAGATAGGCGGAGCTCCTATAATTCACCCCTCCACTTT
TRBJ1-4 | - | TRBV7-6 | 15 | - | CASSLPGTTYEKLFF | TGTGCCAGCAGCTTACCCGGGACAACTTATGAAAAACTGTTTTTT
TRBJ2-2 | TRBD1 | TRBV11-1 | 15 | few | CASRPDRGQPGELFF | TGTGCCAGCAGACCGGACAGGGGGCAGCCCGGGGAGCTGTTTTTT
TRBJ1-1 | - | TRBV5-1 | 16 | - | CASSLEETQMNTEAFF | TGCGCCAGCAGCTTGGAGGAGACTCAAATGAACACTGAAGCTTTCTTT
TRBJ1-2 | - | TRBV7-9 | 12 | few | CASSFYDGGYTF | TGTGCCAGCAGCTTCTATGATGGGGGCTACACCTTC
TRBJ2-5 | - | TRBV6-1 | 16 | many | CASSKGVGRVQETQYF | TGTGCCAGCAGCAAAGGAGTCGGGAGAGTCCAAGAGACCCAGTACTTC
TRBJ1-6 | TRBD1 | TRBV7-9 | 15 | - | CASSFGTGINSPLHF | TGTGCCAGCAGCTTTGGGACAGGGATCAATTCACCCCTCCACTTT
TRBJ1-4 | - | TRBV5-6 | 15 | - | CASSLEQGFNEKLFF | TGTGCCAGCAGCTTGGAACAGGGCTTTAATGAAAAACTGTTTTTT
TRBJ2-1 | - | TRBV6-1 | 14 | many | CASMYSFSYNEQFF | TGTGCCAGCATGTACAGTTTCTCCTACAATGAGCAGTTCTTC
TRBJ1-1 | TRBD1 | TRBV19 | 12 | - | CASHQGAGAAFF | TGTGCCAGTCATCAGGGGGCTGGAGCAGCTTTCTTT
TRBJ2-1 | TRBD2 | TRBV20-1 | 15 | many | CSARGAGDPYNEQFF | TGCAGTGCTAGAGGGGCGGGGGATCCCTACAATGAGCAGTTCTTC
TRBJ2-5 | TRBD2 | TRBV3-1 | 18 | few | CASSQDLPGSGAQETQYF | TGTGCCAGCAGCCAAGACCTCCCGGGTAGCGGGGCCCAAGAGACCCAGTACTTC
TRBJ1-5 | - | TRBV6-1 | 16 | few | CASSWEALYSNQPQHF | TGTGCCAGCAGCTGGGAGGCCCTTTATAGCAATCAGCCCCAGCATTTT
TRBJ2-7 | TRBD1 | TRBV7-6 | 14 | few | CASSMDRGSHEQYF | TGTGCCAGCAGCATGGACAGGGGGAGTCACGAGCAGTACTTC
TRBJ1-3 | - | TRBV30 | 14 | many | CAWSATVSGNTIYF | TGTGCCTGGAGTGCGACAGTATCTGGAAACACCATATATTTT
TRBJ2-7 | - | TRBV2 | 14 | many | CASSEWAASYEQYF | TGTGCCAGCAGTGAATGGGCGGCCTCCTACGAGCAGTACTTC
TRBJ2-2 | - | TRBV30 | 15 | few | CAWSVAGPFTGELFF | TGTGCCTGGAGTGTGGCGGGACCGTTCACCGGGGAGCTGTTTTTT
TRBJ2-5 | TRBD2 | TRBV2 | 15 | many | CASRRPSGGKETQYF | TGTGCCAGCAGGCGGCCTAGCGGGGGCAAAGAGACCCAGTACTTC
TRBJ1-4 | - | TRBV4-2 | 14 | few | CASSQAGLSEKLFF | TGTGCCAGCAGCCAAGCGGGACTGTCTGAAAAACTGTTTTTT
TRBJ1-1 | - | TRBV5-5 | 13 | - | CASRGVPNTEAFF | TGTGCCAGCAGGGGTGTGCCGAACACTGAAGCTTTCTTT
TRBJ1-1 | - | TRBV7-9 | 14 | few | CAIWGGRLNTEAFF | TGTGCGATCTGGGGGGGGCGATTGAACACTGAAGCTTTCTTT
TRBJ1-5 | TRBD1 | TRBV2 | 14 | - | CASSGTGVDQPQHF | TGTGCCAGCTCCGGGACAGGGGTTGATCAGCCCCAGCATTTT
TRBJ2-2 | TRBD2 | TRBV27 | 15 | - | CASSSSGGAPGELFF | TGTGCCAGCAGTTCTAGCGGGGGGGCCCCCGGGGAGCTGTTTTTT
TRBJ1-6 | - | TRBV10-3 | 14 | few | CAISLGRGNSPLHF | TGTGCCATCAGTCTAGGACGGGGGAATTCACCCCTCCACTTT
TRBJ2-2 | - | TRBV20-1 | 12 | - | CSARDRLGELFF | TGCAGTGCTAGAGATCGTTTGGGGGAGCTGTTTTTT
TRBJ1-5 | - | TRBV6-1 | 13 | many | CASSASGVEPQHF | TGTGCCAGCAGTGCTTCAGGGGTGGAGCCCCAGCATTTT
TRBJ2-1 | - | TRBV6-1 | 14 | few | CASSPVPSGNEQFF | TGTGCCAGCAGCCCGGTTCCCTCGGGCAATGAGCAGTTCTTC
TRBJ2-7 | - | TRBV20-1 | 19 | few | CSAREIGGTRRGIGYEQYF | TGCAGTGCTAGAGAAATAGGGGGGACGCGGCGGGGGATCGGCTACGAGCAGTACTTC
TRBJ1-2 | TRBD1 | TRBV7-9 | 14 | - | CASSLSWQGDGYTF | TGTGCCAGCAGCTTATCCTGGCAGGGGGACGGCTACACCTTC
TRBJ2-6 | - | TRBV18 | 15 | few | CASSTLRPGANVLTF | TGTGCCAGCTCGACCCTGAGACCCGGGGCCAACGTCCTGACTTTC
TRBJ2-3 | - | TRBV4-2 | 16 | few | CASSQDLARDADTQYF | TGTGCCAGCAGCCAAGATCTGGCCAGGGATGCAGATACGCAGTATTTT